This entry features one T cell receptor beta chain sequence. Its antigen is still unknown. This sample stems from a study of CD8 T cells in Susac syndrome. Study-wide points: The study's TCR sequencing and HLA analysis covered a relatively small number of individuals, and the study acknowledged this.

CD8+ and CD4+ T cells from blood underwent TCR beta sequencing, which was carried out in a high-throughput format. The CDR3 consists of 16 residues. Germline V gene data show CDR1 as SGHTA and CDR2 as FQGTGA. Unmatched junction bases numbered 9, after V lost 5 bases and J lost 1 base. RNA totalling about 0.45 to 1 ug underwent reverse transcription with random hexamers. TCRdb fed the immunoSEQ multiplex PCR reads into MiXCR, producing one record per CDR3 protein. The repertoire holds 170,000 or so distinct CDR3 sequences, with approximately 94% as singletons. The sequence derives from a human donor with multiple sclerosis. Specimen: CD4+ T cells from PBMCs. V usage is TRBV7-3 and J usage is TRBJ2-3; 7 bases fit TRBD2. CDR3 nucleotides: TGTGCCAGCAGCGCCGTGGGAGGGCTAGGCACAGATACGCAGTATTTT. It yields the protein CASSAVGGLGTDTQYF.